A single sample gave rise to the 7 T cell receptor beta chains below, sequenced in a study of cytomegalovirus exposure and HLA in healthy donors. The study ran its PCR with 60 Vbeta and 13 Jbeta primers. Libraries were prepared by immunoSEQ multiplex PCR; TCRdb keeps only in-frame clonotypes and omits some of them. This table holds around 130,000 clones, approximately 69% found once. Sequencing input: PBMCs. The receptors come from a man in his forties in good health and CMV-seropositive.

The rearrangement links TRBV27 to TRBJ2-7; TRBD2 matches 13 bases. Germline CDR1 is MNHEY and CDR2 is SMNVEV (reference sequence). V lost 5 bases to trimming and J lost 3 bases; unmatched junction nucleotides: 4. The CDR3 has 15 amino acids. The DNA for the CDR3 is TGTGCCAGCAGTCCGGGACTAGCGGGAATCTACGAGCAGTACTTC. This gives the protein CASSPGLAGIYEQYF.

The gene calls are TRBV7-6 and TRBJ2-1, with D tentatively TRBD2 (6 bases). Germline assignment: CDR1 SGHVS and CDR2 FNYEAQ. V lost 1 base to trimming and J lost 7 bases, with 17 bases between them. The CDR3 extends over 16 amino acids. The CDR3 coding sequence is TGTGCCAGCAGCTTAGTAGGGACTCTATACTCGAATGAGCAGTTCTTC. It specifies CASSLVGTLYSNEQFF.

V and J are TRBV2 and TRBJ1-1; D uncertain. V lost 7 bases to trimming and J lost 1 base, with 13 bases between them. CDR3 length: 14 amino acids. Germline V gene lookup returns CDR1 SNHLY and CDR2 FYNNEI. The CDR3 loop is CASNLGSPNTEAFF. The CDR3 DNA follows: TGTGCCAGCAACCTGGGCTCCCCGAACACTGAAGCTTTCTTT.

The chain has TRBV2 and TRBJ2-2; 9 bases align to TRBD1. Germline CDR1 reads SNHLY; CDR2 reads FYNNEI. The V and J ends lost 5 bases and 9 bases, in that order; junction bases with no gene match: 7. There are 14 residues in the CDR3. CDR3 nucleotide sequence: TGTGCCAGCAGTAGGGACAGGGAGTTCCGGGAGCTGTTTTTT. This gives the protein CASSRDREFRELFF.

J is TRBJ1-1 and V is TRBV5-5; D is unclear. Germline-derived CDR1 and CDR2 are SGHKS and YYEKEE (reference sequence). The ends were cut back, 3 bases at V and 2 bases at J, with 11 bases in the middle. The CDR3 has 14 amino acids. The CDR3 here is CASSSGRANTEAFF. CDR3 bases: TGTGCCAGCAGCTCCGGGAGAGCTAACACTGAAGCTTTCTTT.

CDR3 protein: CASSLDRGWDEQYF. The CDR3 bases are TGTGCCAGCTCCCTCGACAGGGGTTGGGACGAGCAGTACTTC. The chain recombines TRBV6-1 with TRBJ2-7; TRBD1 aligns across 8 bases. CDR1 MNHNS and CDR2 SASEGT come from the germline V gene. The CDR3 covers 14 residues. The V segment lost 8 bases and the J segment 5 bases; nucleotides outside the gene matches: 11.

This clone was observed a single time. This chain connects TRBV7-8 to TRBJ1-5; perhaps TRBD1 as D (5 bases). The CDR3 is 14 residues long. V was trimmed by 6 bases and J by 6 bases, leaving 15 bases between them. Per germline, CDR1 SGHVS and CDR2 FQNEAQ. As DNA, the CDR3 is TGTGCCAGCAGTGGCAGTCAGGGTGGTCAGCCCCAGCATTTT. Protein: CASSGSQGGQPQHF.